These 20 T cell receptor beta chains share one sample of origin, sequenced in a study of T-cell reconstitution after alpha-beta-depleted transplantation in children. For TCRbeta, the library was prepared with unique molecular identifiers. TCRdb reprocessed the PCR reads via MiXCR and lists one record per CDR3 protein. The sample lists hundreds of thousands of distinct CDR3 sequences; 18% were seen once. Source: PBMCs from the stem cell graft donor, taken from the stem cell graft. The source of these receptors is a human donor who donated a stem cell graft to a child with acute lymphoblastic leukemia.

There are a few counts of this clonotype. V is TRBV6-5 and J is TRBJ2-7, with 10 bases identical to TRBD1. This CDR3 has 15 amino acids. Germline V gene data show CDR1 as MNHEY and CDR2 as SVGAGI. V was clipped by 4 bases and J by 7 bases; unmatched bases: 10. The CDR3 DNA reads TGTGCCAGCAGTTTCGCCGGGACAGGGGACAAGGAGCAGTACTTC. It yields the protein CASSFAGTGDKEQYF.

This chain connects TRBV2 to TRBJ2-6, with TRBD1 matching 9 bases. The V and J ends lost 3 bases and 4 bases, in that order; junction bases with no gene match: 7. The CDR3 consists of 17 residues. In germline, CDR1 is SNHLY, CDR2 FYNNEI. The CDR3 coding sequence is TGTGCCAGCAGTGACAGGGACAGGGTAGCCGGGGCCAACGTCCTGACTTTC. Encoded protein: CASSDRDRVAGANVLTF.

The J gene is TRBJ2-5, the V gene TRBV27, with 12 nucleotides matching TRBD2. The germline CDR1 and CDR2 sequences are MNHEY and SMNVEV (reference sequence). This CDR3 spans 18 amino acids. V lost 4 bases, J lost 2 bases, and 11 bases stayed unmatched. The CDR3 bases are TGTGCCAGCAGTTCTACCTTAGGACTAGCGGGACTTCAAGAGACCCAGTACTTC. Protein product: CASSSTLGLAGLQETQYF.

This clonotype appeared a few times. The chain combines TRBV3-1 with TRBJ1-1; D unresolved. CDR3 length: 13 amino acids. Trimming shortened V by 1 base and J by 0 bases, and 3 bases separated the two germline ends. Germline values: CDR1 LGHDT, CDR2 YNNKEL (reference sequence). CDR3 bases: TGTGCCAGCAGCCAAGGGGTGAACACTGAAGCTTTCTTT. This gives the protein CASSQGVNTEAFF.

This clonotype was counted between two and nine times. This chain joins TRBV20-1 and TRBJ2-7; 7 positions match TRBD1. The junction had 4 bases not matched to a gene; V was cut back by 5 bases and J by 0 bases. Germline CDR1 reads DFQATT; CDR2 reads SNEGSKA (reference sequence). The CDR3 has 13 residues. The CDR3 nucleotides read TGCAGTGCTCACAGGGGAAGCTCCTACGAGCAGTACTTC. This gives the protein CSAHRGSSYEQYF.

This chain's CDR3 is CASSPIERGISYEQYF. The CDR3 DNA sequence: TGTGCCAGCAGCCCAATTGAGCGGGGAATTTCCTACGAGCAGTACTTC. The rearrangement uses TRBV7-2 and TRBJ2-7; TRBD2 agrees at 7 bases. The CDR3 contains 16 residues. CDR1 and CDR2 from the germline V gene are SGHTA and FQGNSA. V trimming: 5 bases; J trimming: 1 base; junction bases outside the gene matches: 11. The full variable domain, completed using reference TRBV7-2 and TRBJ2-7, is GAGVSQSPSNKVTEKGKDVELRCDPISGHTALYWYRQSLGQGLEFLIYFQGNSAPDKSGLPSDRFSAERTGGSVSTLTIQRTQQEDSAVYLCASSPIERGISYEQYFGPGTRLTVT.

CDR3 bases: TGCGCCAGCCACCCCGGTCTACAGATCTACAATGAGCAGTTCTTC. Protein: CASHPGLQIYNEQFF. The chain has TRBV5-1 and TRBJ2-1; D not resolved. The CDR3 is 15 amino acids. Per the germline V gene, CDR1 is SGHRS and CDR2 is YFSETQ. Trimming cost V 7 bases and J 3 bases, with 17 bases left between them. The entire variable domain, with the rest obtained from reference TRBV5-1 and TRBJ2-1, is as follows: KAGVTQTPRYLIKTRGQQVTLSCSPISGHRSVSWYQQTPGQGLQFLFEYFSETQRNKGNFPGRFSGRQFSNSRSEMNVSTLELGDSALYLCASHPGLQIYNEQFFGPGTRLTVL.

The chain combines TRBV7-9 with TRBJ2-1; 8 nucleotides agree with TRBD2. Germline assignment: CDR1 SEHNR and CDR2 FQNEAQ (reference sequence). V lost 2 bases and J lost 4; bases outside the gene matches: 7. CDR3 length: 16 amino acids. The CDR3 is CASSLQSGGLYNEQFF. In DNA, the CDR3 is TGTGCCAGCAGCTTACAGTCGGGAGGGCTTTACAATGAGCAGTTCTTC.

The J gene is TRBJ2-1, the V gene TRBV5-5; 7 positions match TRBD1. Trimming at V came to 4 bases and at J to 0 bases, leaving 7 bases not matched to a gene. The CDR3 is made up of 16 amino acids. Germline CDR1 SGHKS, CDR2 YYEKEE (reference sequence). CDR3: CASSVNRGVSYNEQFF. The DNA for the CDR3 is TGTGCCAGCAGCGTGAACAGGGGTGTCTCCTACAATGAGCAGTTCTTC.

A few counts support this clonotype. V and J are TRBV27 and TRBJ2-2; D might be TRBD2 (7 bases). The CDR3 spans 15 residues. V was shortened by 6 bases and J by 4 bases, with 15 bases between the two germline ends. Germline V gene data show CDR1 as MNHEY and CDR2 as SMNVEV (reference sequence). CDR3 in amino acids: CASSPRGGGTGELFF. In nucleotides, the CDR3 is TGTGCCAGCAGCCCTAGGGGGGGAGGCACCGGGGAGCTGTTTTTT.

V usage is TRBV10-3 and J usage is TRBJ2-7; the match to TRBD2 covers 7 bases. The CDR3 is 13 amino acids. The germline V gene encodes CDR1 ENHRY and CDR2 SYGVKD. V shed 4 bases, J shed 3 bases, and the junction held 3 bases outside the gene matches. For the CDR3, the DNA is TGTGCCATCAGTGTGGGGGGGGACTACGAGCAGTACTTC. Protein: CAISVGGDYEQYF.

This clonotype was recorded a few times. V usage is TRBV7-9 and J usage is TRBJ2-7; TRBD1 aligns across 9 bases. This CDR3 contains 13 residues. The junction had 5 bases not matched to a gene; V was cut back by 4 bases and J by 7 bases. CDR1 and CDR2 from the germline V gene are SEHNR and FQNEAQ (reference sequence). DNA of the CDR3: TGTGCCAGCAGCTCACAGGGGGCGAAGGAGCAGTACTTC. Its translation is CASSSQGAKEQYF.

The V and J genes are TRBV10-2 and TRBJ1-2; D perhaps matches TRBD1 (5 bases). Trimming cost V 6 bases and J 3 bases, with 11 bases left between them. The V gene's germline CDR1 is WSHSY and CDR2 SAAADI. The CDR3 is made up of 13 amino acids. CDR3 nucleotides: TGCGCCAGCAGCACCGGGACGGACTATGGCTACACCTTC. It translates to CASSTGTDYGYTF.

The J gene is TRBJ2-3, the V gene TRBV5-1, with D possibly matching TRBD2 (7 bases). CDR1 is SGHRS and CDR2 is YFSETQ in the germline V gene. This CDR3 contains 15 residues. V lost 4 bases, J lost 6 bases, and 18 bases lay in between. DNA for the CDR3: TGCGCCAGCAGCCTCCCCGCGGGGGCAAGGGATACGCAGTATTTT. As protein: CASSLPAGARDTQYF.

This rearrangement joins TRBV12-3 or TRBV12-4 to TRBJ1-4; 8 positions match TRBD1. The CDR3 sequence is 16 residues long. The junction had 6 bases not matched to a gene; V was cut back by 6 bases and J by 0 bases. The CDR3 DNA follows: TGTGCCAGCAGGCGTAGGACAGGGTCAACTAATGAAAAACTGTTTTTT. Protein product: CASRRRTGSTNEKLFF.

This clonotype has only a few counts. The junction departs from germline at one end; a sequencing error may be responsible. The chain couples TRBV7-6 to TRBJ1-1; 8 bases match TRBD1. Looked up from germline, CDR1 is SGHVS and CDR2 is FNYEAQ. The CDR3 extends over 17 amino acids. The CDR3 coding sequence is TGTGTCAGCAGCTTAGTGAGACAGGGGCCGGGCTCCACTGAAGCTTTCTTT. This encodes CVSSLVRQGPGSTEAFF.

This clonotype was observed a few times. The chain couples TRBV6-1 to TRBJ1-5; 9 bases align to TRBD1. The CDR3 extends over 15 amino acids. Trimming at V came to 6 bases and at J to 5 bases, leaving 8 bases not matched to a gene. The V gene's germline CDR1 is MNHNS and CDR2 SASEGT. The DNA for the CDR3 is TGTGCCAGCAGCTGGGTAGGACAGGGGCATCAGCCCCAGCATTTT. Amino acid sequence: CASSWVGQGHQPQHF.

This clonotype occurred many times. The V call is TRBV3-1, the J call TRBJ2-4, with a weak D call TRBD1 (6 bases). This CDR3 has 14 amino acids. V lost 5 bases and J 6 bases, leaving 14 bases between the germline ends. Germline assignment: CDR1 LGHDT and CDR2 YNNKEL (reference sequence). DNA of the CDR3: TGTGCCAGCAGCTCCAGGGGTTCGGGAAACATTCAGTACTTC. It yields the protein CASSSRGSGNIQYF.

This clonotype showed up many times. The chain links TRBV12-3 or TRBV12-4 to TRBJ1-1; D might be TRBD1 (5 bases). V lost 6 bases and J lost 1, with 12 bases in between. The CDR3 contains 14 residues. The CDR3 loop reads CASSFGGGNTEAFF. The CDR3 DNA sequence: TGTGCCAGCAGCTTCGGGGGTGGGAACACTGAAGCTTTCTTT.

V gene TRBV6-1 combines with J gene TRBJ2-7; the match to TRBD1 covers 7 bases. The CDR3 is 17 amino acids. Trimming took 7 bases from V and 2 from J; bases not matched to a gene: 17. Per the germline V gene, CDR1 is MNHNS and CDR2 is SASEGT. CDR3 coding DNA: TGTGCCAGCACCCACCTGACCCTGACAGGGCAAACCTACGAGCAGTACTTC. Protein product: CASTHLTLTGQTYEQYF.